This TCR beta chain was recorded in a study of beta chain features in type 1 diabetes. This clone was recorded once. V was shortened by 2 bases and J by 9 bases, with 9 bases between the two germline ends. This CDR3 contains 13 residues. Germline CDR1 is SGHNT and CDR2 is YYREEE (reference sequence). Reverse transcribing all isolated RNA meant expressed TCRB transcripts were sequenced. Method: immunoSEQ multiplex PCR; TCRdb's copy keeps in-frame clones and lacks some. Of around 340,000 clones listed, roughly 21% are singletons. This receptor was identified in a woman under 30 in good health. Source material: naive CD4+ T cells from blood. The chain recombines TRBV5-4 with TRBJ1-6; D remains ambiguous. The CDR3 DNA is TGTGCCAGCAGCTTAATGGGGAGTTCACCCCTCCACTTT. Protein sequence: CASSLMGSSPLHF.